This T cell receptor (beta chain) was retrieved from a study of blood T cell repertoires in COVID-19. Study summary: Samples of COVID-19 (acute and convalescent) were obtained from the United States, Italy and Spain. Sources were T cells, B-cell-depleted T cells, or PBMCs; the material itself was cDNA or gDNA.

Methods used by the authors: Amplifying reference gene primers gave estimates of nucleated cell counts. Using immunoSEQ multiplex PCR, the repertoire was profiled, and TCRdb retains in-frame clones only, with some absent. V, J and clone size are those of that table, while D and trimming were read from the DNA. This table holds approximately 200,000 clones, under 90% found once. The V and J ends lost 6 bases and 3 bases, in that order; junction bases with no gene match: 9. CDR1 MNHEY and CDR2 SVGAGI come from the germline V gene. The CDR3 length is 15 residues. This receptor was taken from a man aged 50-59 years with acute or convalescent COVID-19. The specimen was peripheral blood. This chain joins TRBV6-5 and TRBJ2-3; TRBD1 agrees at 7 bases. As DNA, the CDR3 is TGTGCCAGCAGCCCGACAGGGTTGTCGACAGATACGCAGTATTTT. It specifies CASSPTGLSTDTQYF.